One T cell receptor (beta chain) is described in this entry. Next came a second PCR, run for roughly 6 to 11 cycles, which used a sample-barcoded 5' primer along with a J-beta primer mix. Any given sample supplied a minimum of 3 million CDR3-containing paired-end reads. TCRdb processed the 5' RACE reads anew with MiXCR; each CDR3 protein has one entry. This sample yields hundreds of thousands of distinct CDR3 sequences, of which more than 25% are seen a single time; 15% to 20% belongs to the top ten. The CDR3 has 16 residues. This specimen comes from a study of blood T cells in healthy people across ages. Those donating, healthy Caucasian individuals from Russia, were aged 6 to 90.

Sequenced material: blood. This receptor was taken from a woman older than 75 in good health. This chain links TRBV21-1 with TRBJ1-5; TRBD1 is the table's D call and was not checked against the DNA. TRBV21-1 is designated a pseudogene. The CDR3 sequence: CASSRGAAVGNQPQHF. The CDR3 DNA is TGTGCCAGCAGCAGGGGGGCCGCAGTCGGCAATCAGCCCCAGCATTTT.